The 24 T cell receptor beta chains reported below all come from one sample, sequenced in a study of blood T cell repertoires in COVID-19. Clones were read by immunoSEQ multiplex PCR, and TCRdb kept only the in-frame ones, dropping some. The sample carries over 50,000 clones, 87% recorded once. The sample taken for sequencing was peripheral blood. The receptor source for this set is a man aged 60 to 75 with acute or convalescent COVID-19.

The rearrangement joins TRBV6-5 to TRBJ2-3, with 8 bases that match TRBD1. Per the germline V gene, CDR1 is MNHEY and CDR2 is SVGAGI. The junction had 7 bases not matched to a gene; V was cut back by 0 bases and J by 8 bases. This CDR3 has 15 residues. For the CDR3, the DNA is TGTGCCAGCAGTTACTCGGAAGCACAGGGGGGTACGCAGTATTTT. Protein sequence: CASSYSEAQGGTQYF.

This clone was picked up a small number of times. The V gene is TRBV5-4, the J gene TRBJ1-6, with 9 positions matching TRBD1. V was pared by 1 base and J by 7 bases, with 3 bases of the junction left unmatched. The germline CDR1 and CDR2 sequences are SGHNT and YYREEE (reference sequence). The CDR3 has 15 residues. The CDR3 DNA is TGTGCCAGCAGCTTGTCGGGGACAGGGAATTCACCCCTCCACTTT. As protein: CASSLSGTGNSPLHF. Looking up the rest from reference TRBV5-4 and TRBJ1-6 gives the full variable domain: ETGVTQSPTHLIKTRGQQVTLRCSSQSGHNTVSWYQQALGQGPQFIFQYYREEENGRGNFPPRFSGLQFPNYSSELNVNALELDDSALYLCASSLSGTGNSPLHFGNGTRLTVT.

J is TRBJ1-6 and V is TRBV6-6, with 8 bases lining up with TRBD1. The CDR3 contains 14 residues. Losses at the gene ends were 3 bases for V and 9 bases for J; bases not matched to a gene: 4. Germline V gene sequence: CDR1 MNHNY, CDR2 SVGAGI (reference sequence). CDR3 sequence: CASSYPTGGSPLHF. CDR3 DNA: TGTGCCAGCAGTTATCCCACAGGGGGTTCACCCCTCCACTTT.

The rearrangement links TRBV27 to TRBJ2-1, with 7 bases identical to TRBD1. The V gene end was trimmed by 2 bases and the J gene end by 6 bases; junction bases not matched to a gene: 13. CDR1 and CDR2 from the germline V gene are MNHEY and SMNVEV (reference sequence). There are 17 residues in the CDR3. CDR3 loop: CASSLTAAGGSSNEQFF. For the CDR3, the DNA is TGTGCCAGCAGTTTAACGGCGGCAGGGGGAAGTTCCAATGAGCAGTTCTTC.

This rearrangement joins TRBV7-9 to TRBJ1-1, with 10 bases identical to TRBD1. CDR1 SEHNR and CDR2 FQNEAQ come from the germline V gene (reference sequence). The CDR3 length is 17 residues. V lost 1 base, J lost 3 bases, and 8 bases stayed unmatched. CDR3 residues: CASSLGTTGTGDTEAFF. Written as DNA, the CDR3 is TGTGCCAGCAGCTTAGGGACTACCGGGACAGGGGACACTGAAGCTTTCTTT.

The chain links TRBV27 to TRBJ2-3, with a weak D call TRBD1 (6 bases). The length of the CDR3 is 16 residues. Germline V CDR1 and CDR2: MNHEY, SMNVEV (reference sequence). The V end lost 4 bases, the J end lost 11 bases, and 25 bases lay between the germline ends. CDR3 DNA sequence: TGTGCCAGCAGTTCACCTCATAGGGGGTCCAGCTGGAGGCAGTATTTT. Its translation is CASSSPHRGSSWRQYF.

CDR3 in DNA: TGTGCCATCAGCCCCGTAACAGGGTTTAATTCACCCCTCCACTTT. It specifies CAISPVTGFNSPLHF. The rearrangement uses TRBV10-3 and TRBJ1-6; weak D call: TRBD1 (6 bases). This CDR3 is built from 15 residues. The germline V gene has CDR1 ENHRY and CDR2 SYGVKD. V was shortened by 6 bases and J by 6 bases, with 15 bases between the two germline ends.

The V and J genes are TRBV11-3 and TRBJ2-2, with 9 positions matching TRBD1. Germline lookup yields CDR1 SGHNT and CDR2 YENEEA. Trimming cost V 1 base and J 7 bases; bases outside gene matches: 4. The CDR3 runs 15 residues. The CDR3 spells CASSLGGQGVGELFF. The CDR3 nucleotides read TGTGCCAGCAGCTTAGGGGGACAGGGAGTCGGGGAGCTGTTTTTT.

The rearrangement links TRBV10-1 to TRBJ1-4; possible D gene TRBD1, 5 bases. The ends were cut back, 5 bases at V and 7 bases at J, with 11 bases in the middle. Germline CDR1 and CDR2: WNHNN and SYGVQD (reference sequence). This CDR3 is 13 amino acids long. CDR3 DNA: TGCGCCAGCAGTACAGGAGTTGGTGAAAAACTGTTTTTT. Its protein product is CASSTGVGEKLFF.

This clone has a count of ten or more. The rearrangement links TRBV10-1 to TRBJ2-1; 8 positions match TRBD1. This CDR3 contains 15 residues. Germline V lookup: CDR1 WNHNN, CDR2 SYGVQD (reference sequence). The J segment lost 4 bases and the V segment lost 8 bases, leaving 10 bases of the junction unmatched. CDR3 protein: CASGGDRDRYNEQFF. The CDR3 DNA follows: TGCGCCAGCGGGGGAGACAGGGACAGGTACAATGAGCAGTTCTTC.

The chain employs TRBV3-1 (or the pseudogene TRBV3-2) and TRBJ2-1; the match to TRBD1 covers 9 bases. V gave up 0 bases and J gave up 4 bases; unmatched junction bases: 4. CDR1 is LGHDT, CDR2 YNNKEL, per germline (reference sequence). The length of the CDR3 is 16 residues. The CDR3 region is CASSQEMGTGYNEQFF. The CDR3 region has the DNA TGTGCCAGCAGCCAAGAGATGGGGACAGGGTACAATGAGCAGTTCTTC.

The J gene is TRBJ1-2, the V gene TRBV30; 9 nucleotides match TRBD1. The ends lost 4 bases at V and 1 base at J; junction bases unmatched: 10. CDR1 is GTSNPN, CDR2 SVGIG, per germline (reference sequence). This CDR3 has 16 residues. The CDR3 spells CAWKGAGTGFNYGYTF. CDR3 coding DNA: TGTGCCTGGAAGGGGGCCGGGACAGGGTTTAACTATGGCTACACCTTC.

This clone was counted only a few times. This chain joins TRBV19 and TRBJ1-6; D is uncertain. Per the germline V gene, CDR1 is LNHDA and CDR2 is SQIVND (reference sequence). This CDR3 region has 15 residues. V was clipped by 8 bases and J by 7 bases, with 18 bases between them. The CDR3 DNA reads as TGTGCCAGTGGCTACGTTCTAGGAGACAATTCACCCCTCCACTTT. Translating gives CASGYVLGDNSPLHF.

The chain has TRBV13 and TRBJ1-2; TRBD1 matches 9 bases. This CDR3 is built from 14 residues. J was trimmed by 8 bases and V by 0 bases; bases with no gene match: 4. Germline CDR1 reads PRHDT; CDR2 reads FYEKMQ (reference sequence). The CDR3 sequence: CASSLGGQGNGYTF. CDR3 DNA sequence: TGTGCCAGCAGCTTAGGGGGACAGGGAAACGGCTACACCTTC.

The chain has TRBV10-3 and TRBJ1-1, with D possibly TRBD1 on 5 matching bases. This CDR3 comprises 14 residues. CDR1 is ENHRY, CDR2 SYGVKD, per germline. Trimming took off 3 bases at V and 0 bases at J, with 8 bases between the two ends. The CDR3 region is CAISDRQMNTEAFF. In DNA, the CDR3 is TGTGCCATCAGTGACCGACAGATGAACACTGAAGCTTTCTTT.

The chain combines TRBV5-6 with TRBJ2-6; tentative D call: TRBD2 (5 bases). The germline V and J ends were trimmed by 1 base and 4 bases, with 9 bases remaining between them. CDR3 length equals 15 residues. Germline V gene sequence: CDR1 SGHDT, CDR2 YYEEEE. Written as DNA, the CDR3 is TGTGCCAGCAGCTTGACCGGGGTCGGGGCCAACGTCCTGACTTTC. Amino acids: CASSLTGVGANVLTF.

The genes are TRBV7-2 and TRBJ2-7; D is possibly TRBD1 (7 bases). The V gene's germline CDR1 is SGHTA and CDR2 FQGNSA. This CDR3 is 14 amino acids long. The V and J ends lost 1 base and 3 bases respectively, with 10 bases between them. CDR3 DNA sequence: TGTGCCAGCAGCTTAGGGCAGGGGGGCTACGAGCAGTACTTC. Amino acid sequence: CASSLGQGGYEQYF.

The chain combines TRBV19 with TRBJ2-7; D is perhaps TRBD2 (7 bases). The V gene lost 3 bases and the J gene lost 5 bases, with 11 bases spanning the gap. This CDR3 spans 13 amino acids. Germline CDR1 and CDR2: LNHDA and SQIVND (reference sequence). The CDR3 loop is CASSIRGADEQYF. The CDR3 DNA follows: TGTGCCAGTAGTATTCGGGGGGCGGACGAGCAGTACTTC.

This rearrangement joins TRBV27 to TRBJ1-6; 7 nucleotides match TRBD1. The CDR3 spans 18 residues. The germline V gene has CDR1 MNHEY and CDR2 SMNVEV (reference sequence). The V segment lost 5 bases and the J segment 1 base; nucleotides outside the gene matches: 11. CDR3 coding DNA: TGTGCCAGCAGTCCGAAACAGGGGATTACGTCCTATAATTCACCCCTCCACTTT. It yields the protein CASSPKQGITSYNSPLHF.

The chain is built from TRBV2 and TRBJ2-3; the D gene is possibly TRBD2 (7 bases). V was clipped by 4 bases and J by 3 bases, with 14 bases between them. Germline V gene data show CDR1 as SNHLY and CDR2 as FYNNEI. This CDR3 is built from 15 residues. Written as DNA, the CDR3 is TGTGCCAGCAGTGTTGGGGGGGGCGCGACAGATACGCAGTATTTT. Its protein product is CASSVGGGATDTQYF.

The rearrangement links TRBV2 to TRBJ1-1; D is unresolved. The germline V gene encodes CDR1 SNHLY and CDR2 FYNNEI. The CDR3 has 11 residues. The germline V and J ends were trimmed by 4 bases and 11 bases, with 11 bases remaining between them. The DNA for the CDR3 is TGTGCCAGCAGTGGTGAAGGGAGGGCTTTCTTT. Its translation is CASSGEGRAFF.

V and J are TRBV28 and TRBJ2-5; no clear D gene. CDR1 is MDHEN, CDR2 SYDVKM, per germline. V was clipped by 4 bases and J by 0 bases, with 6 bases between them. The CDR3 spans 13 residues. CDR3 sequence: CASSSGNQETQYF. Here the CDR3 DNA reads TGTGCCAGCAGTTCGGGTAACCAAGAGACCCAGTACTTC.

This chain's CDR3 is CASSTYRDRGTDTQYF. CDR3 sequence (DNA): TGTGCCAGCAGTACCTACCGGGACAGGGGTACAGATACGCAGTATTTT. This chain uses TRBV25-1 with TRBJ2-3; 10 bases match TRBD1. The CDR3 has 16 amino acids. Germline values: CDR1 MGHDK, CDR2 SYGVNS. Germline trimming cut 5 bases from V and 3 bases from J; bases unmatched to any gene: 8. The full variable domain, completed using reference TRBV25-1 and TRBJ2-3, is EADIYQTPRYLVIGTGKKITLECSQTMGHDKMYWYQQDPGMELHLIHYSYGVNSTEKGDLSSESTVSRIRTEHFPLTLESARPSHTSQYLCASSTYRDRGTDTQYFGPGTRLTVL.

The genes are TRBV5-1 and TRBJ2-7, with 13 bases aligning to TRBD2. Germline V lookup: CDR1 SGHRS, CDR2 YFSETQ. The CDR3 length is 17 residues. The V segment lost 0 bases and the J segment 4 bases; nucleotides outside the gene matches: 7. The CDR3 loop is CASSLGGLAGEHYEQYF. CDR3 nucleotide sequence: TGCGCCAGCAGCTTGGGTGGACTAGCGGGGGAGCATTACGAGCAGTACTTC. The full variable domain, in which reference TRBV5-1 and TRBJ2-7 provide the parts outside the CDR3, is KAGVTQTPRYLIKTRGQQVTLSCSPISGHRSVSWYQQTPGQGLQFLFEYFSETQRNKGNFPGRFSGRQFSNSRSEMNVSTLELGDSALYLCASSLGGLAGEHYEQYFGPGTRLTVT.